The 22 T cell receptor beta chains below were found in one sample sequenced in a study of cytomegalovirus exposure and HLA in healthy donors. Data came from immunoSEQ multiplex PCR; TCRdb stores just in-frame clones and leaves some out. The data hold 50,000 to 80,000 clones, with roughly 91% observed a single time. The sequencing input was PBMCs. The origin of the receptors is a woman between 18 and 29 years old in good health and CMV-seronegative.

This CDR3 is CASSQGTGGYQETQYF. The CDR3 DNA is TGTGCCAGCAGCCAGGGTACAGGGGGCTACCAAGAGACCCAGTACTTC. The V gene is TRBV14, the J gene TRBJ2-5; 9 nucleotides match TRBD1. Germline assignment: CDR1 SGHDN and CDR2 FVKESK. The CDR3 has 16 residues. V trimming: 3 bases; J trimming: 0 bases; junction bases outside the gene matches: 5.

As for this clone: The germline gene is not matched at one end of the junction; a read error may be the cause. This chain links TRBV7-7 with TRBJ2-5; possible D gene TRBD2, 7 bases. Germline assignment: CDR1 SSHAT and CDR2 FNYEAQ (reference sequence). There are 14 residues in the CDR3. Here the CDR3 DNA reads TGTGCTAGCAGCTGGGGGGGGGCCCAAGAGACCCAGTACTTC. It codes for CASSWGGAQETQYF.

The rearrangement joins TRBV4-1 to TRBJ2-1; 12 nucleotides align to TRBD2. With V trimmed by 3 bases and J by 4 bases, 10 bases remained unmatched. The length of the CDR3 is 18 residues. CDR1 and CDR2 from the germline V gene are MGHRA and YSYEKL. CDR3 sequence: CASSHRDASGGGYNEQFF. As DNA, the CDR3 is TGCGCCAGCAGCCACCGAGATGCTAGCGGGGGGGGGTACAATGAGCAGTTCTTC.

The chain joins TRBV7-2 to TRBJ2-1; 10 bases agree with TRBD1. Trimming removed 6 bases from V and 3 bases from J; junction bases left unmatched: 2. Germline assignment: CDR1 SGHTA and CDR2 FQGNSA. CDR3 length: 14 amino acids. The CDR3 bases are TGTGCCAGCAGGGACAGGGGGGACTACAATGAGCAGTTCTTC. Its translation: CASRDRGDYNEQFF.

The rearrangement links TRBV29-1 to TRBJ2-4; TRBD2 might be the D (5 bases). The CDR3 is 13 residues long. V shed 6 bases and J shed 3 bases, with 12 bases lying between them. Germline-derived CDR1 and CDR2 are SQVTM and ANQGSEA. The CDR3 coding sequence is TGCAGCGTGATATACCGGGGCAAAAACATTCAGTACTTC. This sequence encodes CSVIYRGKNIQYF.

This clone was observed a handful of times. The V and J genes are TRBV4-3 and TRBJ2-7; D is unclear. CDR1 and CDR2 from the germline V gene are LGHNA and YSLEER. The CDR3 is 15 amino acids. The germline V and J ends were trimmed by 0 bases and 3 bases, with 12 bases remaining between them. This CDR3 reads CASSQDARSRYEQYF. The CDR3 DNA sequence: TGCGCCAGCAGCCAAGATGCCAGGTCCCGCTACGAGCAGTACTTC.

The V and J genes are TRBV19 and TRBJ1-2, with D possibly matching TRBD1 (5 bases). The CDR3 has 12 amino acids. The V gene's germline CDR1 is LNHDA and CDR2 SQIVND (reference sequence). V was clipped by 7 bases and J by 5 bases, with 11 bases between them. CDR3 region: CASTTRGYGYTF. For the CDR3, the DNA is TGTGCCAGTACCACACGGGGGTATGGCTACACCTTC.

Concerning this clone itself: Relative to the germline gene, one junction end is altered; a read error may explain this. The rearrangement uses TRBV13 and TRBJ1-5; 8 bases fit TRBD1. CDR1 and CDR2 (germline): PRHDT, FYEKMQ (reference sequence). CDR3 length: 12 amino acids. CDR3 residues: CASSSGQGALYF. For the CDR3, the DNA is TGTGCCAGCAGCTCCGGACAGGGTGCACTGTATTTT.

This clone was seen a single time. DNA for the CDR3: TGTGCCAGCAGTGGGCAGTTCAACACTGAAGCTTTCTTT. Translation gives CASSGQFNTEAFF. V and J are TRBV2 and TRBJ1-1; D not certain. The CDR3 covers 13 residues. Trimming shortened V by 4 bases and J by 2 bases, and 8 bases separated the two germline ends. Germline V gives CDR1 SNHLY, CDR2 FYNNEI.

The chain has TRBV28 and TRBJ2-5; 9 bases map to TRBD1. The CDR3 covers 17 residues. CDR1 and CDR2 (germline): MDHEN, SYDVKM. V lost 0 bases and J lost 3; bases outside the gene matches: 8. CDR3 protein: CASSLWLRDREEETQYF. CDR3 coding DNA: TGTGCCAGCAGTTTATGGTTGAGGGACAGGGAAGAAGAGACCCAGTACTTC.

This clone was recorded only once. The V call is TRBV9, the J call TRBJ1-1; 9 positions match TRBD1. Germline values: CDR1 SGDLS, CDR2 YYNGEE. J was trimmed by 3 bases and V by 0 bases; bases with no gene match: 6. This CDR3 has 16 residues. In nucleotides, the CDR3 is TGTGCCAGCAGCGTAGAGGGGACAGGGTTTCACACTGAAGCTTTCTTT. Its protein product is CASSVEGTGFHTEAFF. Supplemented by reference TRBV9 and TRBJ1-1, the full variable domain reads DSGVTQTPKHLITATGQRVTLRCSPRSGDLSVYWYQQSLDQGLQFLIQYYNGEERAKGNILERFSAQQFPDLHSELNLSSLELGDSALYFCASSVEGTGFHTEAFFGQGTRLTVV.

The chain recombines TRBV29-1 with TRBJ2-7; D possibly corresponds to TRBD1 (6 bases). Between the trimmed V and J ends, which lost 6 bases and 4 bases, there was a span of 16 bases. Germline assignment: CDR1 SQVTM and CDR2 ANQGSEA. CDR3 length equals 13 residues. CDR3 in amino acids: CSVRAGALYEQYF. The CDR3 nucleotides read TGCAGCGTCCGGGCAGGGGCCCTTTACGAGCAGTACTTC.

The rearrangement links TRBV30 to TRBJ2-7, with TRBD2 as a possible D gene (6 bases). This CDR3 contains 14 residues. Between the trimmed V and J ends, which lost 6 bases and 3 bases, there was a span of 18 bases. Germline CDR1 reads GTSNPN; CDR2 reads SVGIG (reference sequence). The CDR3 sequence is CACRTAGGIYEQYF. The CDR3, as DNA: TGTGCCTGTCGGACGGCCGGGGGAATCTACGAGCAGTACTTC.

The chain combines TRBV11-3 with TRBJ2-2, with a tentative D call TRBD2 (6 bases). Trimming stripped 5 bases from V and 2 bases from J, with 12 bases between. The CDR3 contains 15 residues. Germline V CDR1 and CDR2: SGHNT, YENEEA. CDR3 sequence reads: CASSPGTLNTGELFF. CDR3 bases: TGTGCCAGCAGCCCCGGGACTTTAAACACCGGGGAGCTGTTTTTT.

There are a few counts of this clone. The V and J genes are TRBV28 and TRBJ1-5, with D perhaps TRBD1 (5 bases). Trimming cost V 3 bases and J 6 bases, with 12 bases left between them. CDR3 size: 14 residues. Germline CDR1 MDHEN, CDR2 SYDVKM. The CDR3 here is CASSFWGARQPQHF. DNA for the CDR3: TGTGCCAGCAGTTTTTGGGGCGCGCGTCAGCCCCAGCATTTT.

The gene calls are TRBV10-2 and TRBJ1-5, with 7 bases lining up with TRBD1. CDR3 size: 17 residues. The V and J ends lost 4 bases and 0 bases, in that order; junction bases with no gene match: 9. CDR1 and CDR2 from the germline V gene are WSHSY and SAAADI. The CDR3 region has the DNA TGCGCCAGCAGTGGGGGGGACAGTGCTTATAGCAATCAGCCCCAGCATTTT. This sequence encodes CASSGGDSAYSNQPQHF.

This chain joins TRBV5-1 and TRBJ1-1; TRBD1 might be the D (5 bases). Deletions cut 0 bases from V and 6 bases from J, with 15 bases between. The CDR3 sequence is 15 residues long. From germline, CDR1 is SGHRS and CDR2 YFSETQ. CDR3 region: CASSLERGTRAEAFF. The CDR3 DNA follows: TGCGCCAGCAGCTTGGAGCGCGGGACTAGGGCTGAAGCTTTCTTT.

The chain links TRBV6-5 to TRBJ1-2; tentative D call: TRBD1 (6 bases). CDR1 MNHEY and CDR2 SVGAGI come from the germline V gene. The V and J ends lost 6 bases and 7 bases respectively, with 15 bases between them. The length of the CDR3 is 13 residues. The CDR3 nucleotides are TGTGCCAGCAGGGGCGTGGGGGGGCTTGGCTACACCTTC. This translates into CASRGVGGLGYTF.

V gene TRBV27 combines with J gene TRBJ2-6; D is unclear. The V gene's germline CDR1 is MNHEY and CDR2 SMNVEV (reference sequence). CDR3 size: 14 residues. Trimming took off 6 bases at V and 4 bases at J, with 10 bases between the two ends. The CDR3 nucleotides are TGTGCCAGCAGACTCGGGTTAGGGGCCAACGTCCTGACTTTC. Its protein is CASRLGLGANVLTF.

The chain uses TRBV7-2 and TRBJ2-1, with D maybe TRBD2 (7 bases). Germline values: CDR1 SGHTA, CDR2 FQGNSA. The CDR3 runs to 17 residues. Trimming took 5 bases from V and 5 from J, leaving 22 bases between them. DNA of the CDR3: TGTGCCAGCAGCCACGATCCGACAGGAGGGGGGGACAATGAGCAGTTCTTC. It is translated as CASSHDPTGGGDNEQFF. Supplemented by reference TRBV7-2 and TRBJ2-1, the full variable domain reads GAGVSQSPSNKVTEKGKDVELRCDPISGHTALYWYRQSLGQGLEFLIYFQGNSAPDKSGLPSDRFSAERTGGSVSTLTIQRTQQEDSAVYLCASSHDPTGGGDNEQFFGPGTRLTVL.

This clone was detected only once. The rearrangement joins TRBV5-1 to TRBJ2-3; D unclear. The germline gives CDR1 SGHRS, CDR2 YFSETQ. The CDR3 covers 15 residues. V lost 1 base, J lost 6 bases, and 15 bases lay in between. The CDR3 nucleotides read TGCGCCAGCAGCTTGTTAATGGCCGCCTCGGATACGCAGTATTTT. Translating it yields CASSLLMAASDTQYF.

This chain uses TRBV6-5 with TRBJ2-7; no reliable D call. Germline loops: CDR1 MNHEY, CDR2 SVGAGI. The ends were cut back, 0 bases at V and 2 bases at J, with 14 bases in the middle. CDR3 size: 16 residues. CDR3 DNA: TGTGCCAGCAGTTACTCCTCTTTTGGCGCGGCCTACGAGCAGTACTTC. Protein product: CASSYSSFGAAYEQYF.